This T cell receptor beta chain was identified during a study of metastatic and nonmetastatic thyroid tumors. Study background: Repertoire comparisons spanned blood and tumor or nodule tissue from malignant and benign thyroid patients.

Trimming removed 0 bases from V and 1 base from J, with 13 bases in between. Germline-derived CDR1 and CDR2 are SGHNT and YYREEE (reference sequence). The CDR3 has 16 amino acids. Study-level findings and limits: Benign nodules were reported to have significantly lower TCR beta diversity than malignant thyroid tumors, in blood and tumor.

This clone showed up many times. The antigen is not known. Original data processing: Differences in CDR3 between clinicopathological groups were drawn on to build a classifier intended to discriminate distant-metastatic papillary thyroid cancer patients. TCRdb re-analyzed the PCR reads through MiXCR. The V and J calls were determined by TCRdb, not by the authors. In the table there are about 90,000 clones, around 7.8% of which are singletons. Prior to thyroid surgery, none of the patients had received any treatment. This sequence joins TRBV5-4 and TRBJ1-1; D perhaps matches TRBD1 (6 bases). The specimen sequenced was blood. The source is a female donor with papillary thyroid cancer or a benign thyroid nodule (not recorded which). Some clones in this sample may be carry-over from other donors' samples. CDR3: CASSLGAGARNTEAFF. CDR3 bases: TGTGCCAGCAGCTTGGGTGCGGGGGCGAGGAACACTGAAGCTTTCTTT.